This T cell receptor (beta chain) was observed in a study of identical twins. TCRdb re-analysed the 5' RACE reads in MiXCR, keeping a single row per CDR3 protein. This sample has roughly 630,000 distinct CDR3 sequences, with roughly 6.6% found just once. After removal of 5 bases from V and 6 bases from J, the junction contained 9 bases not matched to a gene. Germline-derived CDR1 and CDR2 are ENHRY and SYGVKD. The length of the CDR3 is 15 residues. This same sample was also taken into another study, of yellow fever vaccine responses in identical twins.

Sequencing was performed on PBMCs. The V and J genes are TRBV10-3 and TRBJ2-1, with 8 nucleotides matching TRBD1. The receptor comes from a woman between 18 and 29 years old in good health. This chain's CDR3 is CAISKDRATSNEQFF. In DNA form, the CDR3 reads TGTGCCATCAGTAAGGACAGGGCGACCAGCAATGAGCAGTTCTTC.